The 25 T cell receptor beta chains below all came from one sample that was sequenced in a study of immune characteristics of hereditary and idiopathic chronic pancreatitis. Chronic pancreatitis tissue was collected during total pancreatectomy with islet autotransplantation. Assay: immunoSEQ multiplex PCR; the TCRdb copy retains only in-frame clones and omits some. The sample holds 11,000 to 15,000 clones, around 79% seen once. Sequenced material: pancreas tissue with hereditary chronic pancreatitis. The receptors stem from a human donor with chronic pancreatitis.

The rearrangement links TRBV7-8 to TRBJ2-1; tentative D call: TRBD2 (5 bases). Trimming shortened V by 3 bases and J by 7 bases, and 13 bases separated the two germline ends. This CDR3 contains 14 residues. Germline-derived CDR1 and CDR2 are SGHVS and FQNEAQ. CDR3 in amino acids: CASSFIGLLNEQFF. DNA of the CDR3: TGTGCCAGCAGCTTCATAGGACTCTTAAATGAGCAGTTCTTC.

With regard to this clone: Germline and junction disagree at one end, which may indicate a read error. The chain links TRBV7-7 to TRBJ2-5; 14 bases map to TRBD2. From germline, CDR1 is SSHAT and CDR2 FNYEAQ (reference sequence). CDR3 length: 17 amino acids. For the CDR3, the DNA is TGTGCTAGCAGCCCCCGAGGGACTAGCGGGAGCCGACAGACCCAGTACTTC. This translates into CASSPRGTSGSRQTQYF.

The rearrangement links TRBV4-1 to TRBJ1-4; D possibly corresponds to TRBD1 (6 bases). This CDR3 region has 15 residues. The V gene's germline CDR1 is MGHRA and CDR2 YSYEKL. The V end was cut by 6 bases, the J end by 1 base, with 12 bases between. The DNA for the CDR3 is TGCGCCAGCAGGTTCACAGGGTTAACTAATGAAAAACTGTTTTTT. This sequence encodes CASRFTGLTNEKLFF.

The chain uses TRBV4-2 and TRBJ1-2; D call uncertain. The CDR3 is 11 residues long. Germline V lookup: CDR1 LGHNA, CDR2 YNFKEQ. The V and J ends lost 1 base and 6 bases respectively, with 3 bases between them. The CDR3 region is CASSQVDGYTF. CDR3 nucleotide sequence: TGTGCCAGCAGCCAAGTCGATGGCTACACCTTC.

This rearrangement joins TRBV14 to TRBJ1-2, with D uncertain. Trimming pared 3 bases from V and 4 bases from J, leaving 9 bases between. This CDR3 region has 13 residues. Looked up from germline, CDR1 is SGHDN and CDR2 is FVKESK. CDR3 protein: CASSQGGGYGYTF. CDR3 nucleotide sequence: TGTGCCAGCAGCCAGGGAGGCGGCTATGGCTACACCTTC.

By sample share, this clone is large. CDR3 in amino acids: CAISEVLQDSDGYTF. DNA for the CDR3: TGTGCCATCAGTGAGGTGCTACAGGACAGTGATGGCTACACCTTC. This chain joins TRBV10-3 and TRBJ1-2, with D perhaps matching TRBD1 (6 bases). V lost 2 bases, J lost 6 bases, and 16 bases lay in between. The CDR3 sequence is 15 residues long. Germline lookup yields CDR1 ENHRY and CDR2 SYGVKD.

V usage is TRBV19 and J usage is TRBJ2-1, with a weak D call TRBD2 (6 bases). The V gene's germline CDR1 is LNHDA and CDR2 SQIVND (reference sequence). Trimming pared 3 bases from V and 3 bases from J, leaving 12 bases between. The CDR3 extends over 15 amino acids. The CDR3 loop reads CASSMVGGLYNEQFF. CDR3 DNA: TGTGCCAGTAGTATGGTGGGGGGACTCTACAATGAGCAGTTCTTC.

CDR3 DNA: TGTGCCAGCAGCCCAAGGACAGGGGTGAACACCGGGGAGCTGTTTTTT. Translated, it gives CASSPRTGVNTGELFF. V and J are TRBV9 and TRBJ2-2; 9 bases map to TRBD1. The CDR3 consists of 16 residues. Per the germline V gene, CDR1 is SGDLS and CDR2 is YYNGEE. V trimming: 4 bases; J trimming: 1 base; junction bases outside the gene matches: 5.

The rearrangement joins TRBV30 to TRBJ2-4; D gene ambiguous. From germline, CDR1 is GTSNPN and CDR2 SVGIG (reference sequence). The CDR3 totals 15 residues. V was trimmed by 1 base and J by 0 bases, leaving 10 bases between them. CDR3: CAWSASRIAKNIQYF. In nucleotides, the CDR3 is TGTGCCTGGAGTGCTTCACGCATAGCCAAAAACATTCAGTACTTC.

V and J are TRBV24-1 and TRBJ2-1, with no clear D. The CDR3 totals 12 residues. V was pared by 3 bases and J by 12 bases, with 11 bases between. Per the germline V gene, CDR1 is KGHDR and CDR2 is SFDVKD. The DNA for the CDR3 is TGTGCCACCAGTGATCCTTATAAGGGGCAGTTCTTC. This gives the protein CATSDPYKGQFF.

This chain uses TRBV3-1 (or the pseudogene TRBV3-2) with TRBJ2-1; no clear D gene. The CDR3 sequence is 14 residues long. CDR1 is LGHDT and CDR2 is YNNKEL in the germline V gene (reference sequence). Trimming took off 2 bases at V and 4 bases at J, with 9 bases between the two ends. This CDR3 reads CASSQTPTYNEQFF. The CDR3 nucleotides read TGTGCCAGCAGCCAAACCCCTACTTACAATGAGCAGTTCTTC.

In its sample, this clone is medium-sized. This rearrangement joins TRBV7-8 to TRBJ1-6; 8 bases are shared with TRBD1. The CDR3 has 12 residues. Germline V lookup: CDR1 SGHVS, CDR2 FQNEAQ. The junction had 1 base not matched to a gene; V was cut back by 8 bases and J by 7 bases. The CDR3: CASRQGNSPLHF. CDR3 DNA sequence: TGTGCCAGCCGACAGGGGAATTCACCCCTCCACTTT.

The CDR3 sequence is CASSLGEADTQYF. For the CDR3, the DNA is TGTGCCAGCAGTTTGGGGGAGGCAGATACGCAGTATTTT. This chain links TRBV2 with TRBJ2-3, with D possibly matching TRBD2 (6 bases). The CDR3 is made up of 13 amino acids. Deletions cut 5 bases from V and 4 bases from J, with 10 bases between. Germline-derived CDR1 and CDR2 are SNHLY and FYNNEI.

The V gene is TRBV19, the J gene TRBJ2-6; D possibly uses TRBD1 or TRBD2 (5 bases each). Germline V CDR1 and CDR2: LNHDA, SQIVND (reference sequence). The CDR3 has 14 residues. The V gene lost 10 bases and the J gene lost 1 base, with 11 bases spanning the gap. CDR3 in DNA: TGTGCCACTATGGGGGTTTCTGGGGCCAACGTCCTGACTTTC. This encodes CATMGVSGANVLTF.

The chain recombines TRBV28 with TRBJ2-7; the D call may be TRBD1 or TRBD2 (5 bases each). The germline V gene has CDR1 MDHEN and CDR2 SYDVKM. This CDR3 is 14 amino acids long. Trimming shortened V by 6 bases and J by 6 bases, and 18 bases separated the two germline ends. The CDR3 nucleotides are TGTGCCAGCAGGGTCCGGGACGGTCAGGCCGAGCAGTACTTC. It translates to CASRVRDGQAEQYF.

This clone was picked up a small number of times. This chain connects TRBV2 to TRBJ2-7; TRBD2 agrees at 9 bases. Germline-derived CDR1 and CDR2 are SNHLY and FYNNEI. This CDR3 is 13 amino acids long. The V and J ends lost 3 bases and 6 bases, in that order; junction bases with no gene match: 3. CDR3 sequence: CASSEVAGVEQYF. The CDR3 DNA reads as TGTGCCAGCAGTGAGGTAGCGGGAGTCGAGCAGTACTTC.

The chain uses TRBV27 and TRBJ2-1; D is uncertain. CDR3 size: 13 residues. V lost 4 bases and J lost 2, with 6 bases in between. The germline gives CDR1 MNHEY, CDR2 SMNVEV (reference sequence). CDR3 sequence reads: CASSYGPYNEQFF. CDR3 bases: TGTGCCAGCAGTTACGGACCCTACAATGAGCAGTTCTTC.

The chain carries TRBV6-6 and TRBJ2-6; a weak D match, TRBD2 (6 bases). This CDR3 comprises 15 residues. CDR1 and CDR2 from the germline V gene are MNHNY and SVGAGI (reference sequence). Trimming stripped 5 bases from V and 4 bases from J, with 12 bases between. In nucleotides, the CDR3 is TGTGCCAGCAGTCATACTAGCTCCGGGGCCAACGTCCTGACTTTC. Translation gives CASSHTSSGANVLTF.

The V call is TRBV6-4, the J call TRBJ2-2, with D uncertain. This CDR3 has 14 amino acids. Germline lookup yields CDR1 MRHNA and CDR2 SNTAGT. Trimming took off 4 bases at V and 0 bases at J, with 6 bases between the two ends. As DNA, the CDR3 is TGTGCCAGCAGTGCCAGGACGAACACCGGGGAGCTGTTTTTT. Translation: CASSARTNTGELFF.

The chain combines TRBV6-4 with TRBJ1-5, with D possibly matching TRBD1 (5 bases). V was clipped by 5 bases and J by 0 bases, with 8 bases between them. The CDR3 contains 14 residues. CDR1 is MRHNA, CDR2 SNTAGT, per germline. CDR3: CASSPDSSNQPQHF. The CDR3, as DNA: TGTGCCAGCAGTCCCGACAGTAGCAATCAGCCCCAGCATTTT.

The chain links TRBV24-1 to TRBJ2-1; unclear D gene. Germline CDR1 reads KGHDR; CDR2 reads SFDVKD. V shed 5 bases and J shed 7 bases, with 5 bases lying between them. The CDR3 consists of 11 residues. This CDR3 is CATSGLNEQFF. The CDR3 nucleotides are TGTGCCACCAGTGGCCTTAATGAGCAGTTCTTC.

This clone was observed a single time. The chain couples TRBV5-1 to TRBJ1-5, with D tentatively TRBD1 (5 bases). The CDR3 contains 15 residues. Per the germline V gene, CDR1 is SGHRS and CDR2 is YFSETQ. V shed 0 bases and J shed 6 bases, with 13 bases lying between them. This CDR3 reads CASSLESGPSQPQHF. CDR3 coding DNA: TGCGCCAGCAGCTTGGAGTCAGGGCCCAGTCAGCCCCAGCATTTT. Looking up the rest from reference TRBV5-1 and TRBJ1-5 gives the full variable domain: KAGVTQTPRYLIKTRGQQVTLSCSPISGHRSVSWYQQTPGQGLQFLFEYFSETQRNKGNFPGRFSGRQFSNSRSEMNVSTLELGDSALYLCASSLESGPSQPQHFGDGTRLSIL.

This chain uses TRBV6-5 with TRBJ1-5; D call uncertain. V shed 9 bases and J shed 3 bases, with 9 bases lying between them. The CDR3 has 12 amino acids. CDR1 is MNHEY and CDR2 is SVGAGI in the germline V gene. The CDR3 bases are TGTGCCAGTCGGCCGATCAATCAGCCCCAGCATTTT. This sequence encodes CASRPINQPQHF.

The chain uses TRBV29-1 and TRBJ1-2, with TRBD1 matching over 9 bases. The V and J ends lost 7 bases and 6 bases, in that order; junction bases with no gene match: 6. The CDR3 consists of 12 residues. Germline-derived CDR1 and CDR2 are SQVTM and ANQGSEA. As DNA, the CDR3 is TGCAGCGCTACTCGGACAGGGGATGGCTACACCTTC. This encodes CSATRTGDGYTF.

V and J are TRBV2 and TRBJ2-2; no clear D gene. Trimming took off 5 bases at V and 2 bases at J, with 12 bases between the two ends. From germline, CDR1 is SNHLY and CDR2 FYNNEI. The CDR3 is made up of 15 amino acids. The CDR3 bases are TGTGCCAGCAGTATGACACCTCTTAACACCGGGGAGCTGTTTTTT. It specifies CASSMTPLNTGELFF.